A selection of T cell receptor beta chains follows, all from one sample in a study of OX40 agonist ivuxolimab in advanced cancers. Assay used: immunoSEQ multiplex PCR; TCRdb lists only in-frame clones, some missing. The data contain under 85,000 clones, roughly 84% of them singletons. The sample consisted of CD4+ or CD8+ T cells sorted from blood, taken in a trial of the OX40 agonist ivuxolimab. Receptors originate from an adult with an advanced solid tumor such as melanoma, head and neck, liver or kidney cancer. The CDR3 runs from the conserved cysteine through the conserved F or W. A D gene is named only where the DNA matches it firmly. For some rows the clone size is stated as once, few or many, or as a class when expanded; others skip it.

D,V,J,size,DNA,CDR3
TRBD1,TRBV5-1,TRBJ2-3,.,TGCGCCAGCAGCTTGGCCGGACAGGGCCTTCTCACAGATACGCAGTATTTT,CASSLAGQGLLTDTQYF
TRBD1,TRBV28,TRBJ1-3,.,TGTGCCAGCAGTTTATCTGGACAGGGGAGTAACACCATATATTTT,CASSLSGQGSNTIYF
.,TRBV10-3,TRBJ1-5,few,TGTGCCATCAGCGAGGCCCCTCCGGGCGGGCAGCCCCAGCATTTT,CAISEAPPGGQPQHF
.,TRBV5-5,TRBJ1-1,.,TGTGCCAGCAGCTTAATCGGGGCCGAACTTGCCGGGGCTTTCTTT,CASSLIGAELAGAFF
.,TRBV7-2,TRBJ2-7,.,TGTGCCAGCAGCTTAAAGATAGGGGGCTACGAGCAGTACTTC,CASSLKIGGYEQYF
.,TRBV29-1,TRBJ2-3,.,TGCAGCGTTCAATCGGTGGCGCCTAGCACAGATACGCAGTATTTT,CSVQSVAPSTDTQYF
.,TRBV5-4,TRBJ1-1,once,TGTGCCAGCAGCCCCTCGGGGGGCCTGAACACTGAAGCTTTCTTT,CASSPSGGLNTEAFF
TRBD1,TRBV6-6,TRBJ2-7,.,TGTGCCAGCAGTGAGTTGACAGGGTCCGAGCAGTACTTC,CASSELTGSEQYF
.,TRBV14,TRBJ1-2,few,TGTGCCAGCAGCCAAGATAGGGTCTATGGCTACACCTTC,CASSQDRVYGYTF
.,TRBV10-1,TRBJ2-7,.,TGCGCCAGCAATACTTCCAACTCCTACGAGCAGTACTTC,CASNTSNSYEQYF
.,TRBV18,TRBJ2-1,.,TGTGCCAGCTCACTAAGGTCGGGCGGCAATGAGCAGTTCTTC,CASSLRSGGNEQFF
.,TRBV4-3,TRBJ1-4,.,TGCGCCAGCAGCCAACAGGGGCTTGATGAAAAACTGTTTTTT,CASSQQGLDEKLFF
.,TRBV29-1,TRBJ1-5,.,TGCAGCGTGGGGTGGAATAGCAATCAGCCCCAGCATTTT,CSVGWNSNQPQHF
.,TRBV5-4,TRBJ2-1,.,TGTGCCAGCAGCTTGGTCGGGAGAGGTTCCTACAATGAGCAGTTCTTC,CASSLVGRGSYNEQFF
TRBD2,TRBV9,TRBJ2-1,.,TGTGCCAGCAGCCCGAAGTGGACTAGCGGTACCAATGAGCAGTTCTTC,CASSPKWTSGTNEQFF
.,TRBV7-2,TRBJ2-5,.,TGTGCCAGCAGCTTAGGTCACAGCGGGGAGACCCAGTACTTC,CASSLGHSGETQYF
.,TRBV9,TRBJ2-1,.,TGTGCCAGCAGCCCCCTCGGAGGGGTAACCCACAATGAGCAGTTCTTC,CASSPLGGVTHNEQFF
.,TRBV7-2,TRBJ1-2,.,TGTGCCAGCAGCCCTTATGACGGAAACTATGGCTACACCTTC,CASSPYDGNYGYTF
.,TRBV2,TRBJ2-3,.,TGTGCCAGCGGGGGGCGGACATATACGCAGTATTTT,CASGGRTYTQYF
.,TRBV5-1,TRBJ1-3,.,TGCGCCAGCAGCTACGGAGCCTCTGGAAACACCATATATTTT,CASSYGASGNTIYF
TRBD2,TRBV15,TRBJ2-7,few,TGTGCCACCAGCAGAGGACTCGGACTAGCGGCCTACGAGCAGTACTTC,CATSRGLGLAAYEQYF
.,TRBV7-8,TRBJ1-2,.,TGTGCCAGCAGCCAAGTGACTGCGGGCGGCTACACCTTC,CASSQVTAGGYTF
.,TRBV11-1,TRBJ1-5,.,TGTGCCAGCAGCTTAAACAGCAATCAGCCCCAGCATTTT,CASSLNSNQPQHF
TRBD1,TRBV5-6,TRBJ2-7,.,TGTGCCAGCAGCACTGTACGGACAGGCTACGAGCAGTACTTC,CASSTVRTGYEQYF
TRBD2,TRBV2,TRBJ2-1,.,TGTGCCAGCAGTGAATATGCTAGCGGGAGAAATTACAATGAGCAGTTCTTC,CASSEYASGRNYNEQFF
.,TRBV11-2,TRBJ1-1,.,TGTGCCAGCAGTCCTTGGGTGGACGCCACTGAAGCTTTCTTT,CASSPWVDATEAFF
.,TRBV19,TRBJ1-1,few,TGTGCCAGTAGTATAGCCCAGACTTATACTGAAGCTTTCTTT,CASSIAQTYTEAFF
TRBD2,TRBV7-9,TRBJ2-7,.,TGTGCCAGCAGCCCCGGGACTAGCGGACTCTACGAGCAGTACTTC,CASSPGTSGLYEQYF
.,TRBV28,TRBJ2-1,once,TGTGCCAGCAGTTTAATGATAAATGAGCAGTTCTTC,CASSLMINEQFF
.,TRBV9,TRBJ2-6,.,TGTGCCAGCAGCGTAGACAGTTTGAGGCGGGGCCCTGGGGCCAACGTCCTGACTTTC,CASSVDSLRRGPGANVLTF
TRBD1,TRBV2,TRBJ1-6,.,TGTGCCAGCAGACCCCCGACAGGGGAAGGTTCACCCCTCCACTTT,CASRPPTGEGSPLHF
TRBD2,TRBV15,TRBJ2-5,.,TGTGCCACCAGCCCTGGTCCAGCGGGGGGGCTGAAGACCCAGTACTTC,CATSPGPAGGLKTQYF
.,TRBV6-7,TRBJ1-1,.,TGTGCCAGCAGTTACTCTGAGGGTTGGACTGAAGCTTTCTTT,CASSYSEGWTEAFF
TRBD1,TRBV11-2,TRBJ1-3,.,TGTGCCAGCAGCTACAACACAGGGGGCTCTGGAAACACCATATATTTT,CASSYNTGGSGNTIYF
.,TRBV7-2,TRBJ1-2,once,TGTGCCAGCAGCCTAACCGGGACCCCTAACTATGGCTACACCTTC,CASSLTGTPNYGYTF
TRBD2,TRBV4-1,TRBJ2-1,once,TGCGCCAGCAGCCAAGATCCCCGGGACTACGATGAGCAGTTCTTC,CASSQDPRDYDEQFF
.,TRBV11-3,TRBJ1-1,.,TGTGCCAGCAGCTTACTGTATCCCACTGAAGCTTTCTTT,CASSLLYPTEAFF
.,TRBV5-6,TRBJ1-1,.,TGTGCCAGCAGCTTGGCTCTAAGGGAGCTGAACACTGAAGCTTTCTTT,CASSLALRELNTEAFF
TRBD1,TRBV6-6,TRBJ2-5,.,TGTGCCAGCAGTTTTCCCGCGGGACAGGGTTCGGAGACCCAGTACTTC,CASSFPAGQGSETQYF
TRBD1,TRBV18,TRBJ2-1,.,TGTGCCAGCTCACTGAGCTACCAGGGGGACAATGAGCAGTTCTTC,CASSLSYQGDNEQFF
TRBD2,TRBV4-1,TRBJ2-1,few,TGCGCCAGCAGCCAAGTAGGAAGCGGGAGGGACGGCGATGAGCAGTTCTTC,CASSQVGSGRDGDEQFF
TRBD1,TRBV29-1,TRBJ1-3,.,TGCAGCGTTCAAGACAGGGTGACTGGAAACACCATATATTTT,CSVQDRVTGNTIYF
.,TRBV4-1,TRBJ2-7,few,TGCGCCAGCAGCCGGGACACCTTCTACGAGCAGTACTTC,CASSRDTFYEQYF
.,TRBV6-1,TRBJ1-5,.,TGTGCCAGCAGTGAAGGCAGACCCGAGCGGCCCCAGCATTTT,CASSEGRPERPQHF
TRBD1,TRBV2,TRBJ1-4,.,TGTGCCAGCAAGGGGACAGTTCATGAAAAACTGTTTTTT,CASKGTVHEKLFF
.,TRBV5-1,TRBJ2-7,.,TGCGCCAGCAGCTTGGTGGAGAGCTCCTACGAGCAGTACTTC,CASSLVESSYEQYF
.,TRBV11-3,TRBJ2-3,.,TGTGCCAGCAGCTTAGACGGAGGGCACACAGATACGCAGTATTTT,CASSLDGGHTDTQYF
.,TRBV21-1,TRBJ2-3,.,TGTGCCAGCAGCAAAGATGCAGGACTAGCTTTAAAGGATACGCAGTATTTT,CASSKDAGLALKDTQYF
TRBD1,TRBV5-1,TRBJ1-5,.,TGCGCCAGCAGCCCGGGACAGGTCAATCAGCCCCAGCATTTT,CASSPGQVNQPQHF
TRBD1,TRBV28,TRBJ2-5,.,TGTGCCAGCAGTCCATCCGACAGGGATGCGAAGACCCAGTACTTC,CASSPSDRDAKTQYF
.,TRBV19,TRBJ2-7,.,TGTGCCAGTAGTTTCCGGGGGGCAGTTTACGAGCAGTACTTC,CASSFRGAVYEQYF
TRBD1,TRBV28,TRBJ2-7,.,TGTGCCAGCAGGCTCAGACAGGGACGCCTAAGCTCCTACGAGCAGTACTTC,CASRLRQGRLSSYEQYF
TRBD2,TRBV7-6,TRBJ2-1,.,TGTGCCAGCAGCCCCCTAGCGGGAGCCTTCAGCTCCTACAATGAGCAGTTCTTC,CASSPLAGAFSSYNEQFF
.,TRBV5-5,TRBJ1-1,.,TGTGCCAGCAGCATAGACAGCCACACTGAAGCTTTCTTT,CASSIDSHTEAFF
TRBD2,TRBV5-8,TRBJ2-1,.,TGTGCCAGCAGAATCGCGGGGGGGCGCGTCTATGAGCAGTTCTTC,CASRIAGGRVYEQFF
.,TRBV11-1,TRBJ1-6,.,TGTGCCAGCAGCTTAGGGGCAGGGAATTCACCCCTCCACTTT,CASSLGAGNSPLHF
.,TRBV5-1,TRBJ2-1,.,TGCGCCAGCAGCTTCTCAGGGTCAGGCTCCTACAATGAGCAGTTCTTC,CASSFSGSGSYNEQFF
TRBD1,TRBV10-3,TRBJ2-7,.,TGTGCCATCAGTGAGGGAACAGGACAGGGGCCCTACGAGCAGTACTTC,CAISEGTGQGPYEQYF